This T cell receptor (beta chain) was found in a study of shared clonotypes between healthy human individuals. About the study: Aged between 18 and 49, the donors were two women and three men.

The split of CD4+ cells yielded CD45RA+ naive and CD45RA-negative memory subsets. The DNA input per sorted-subset replicate PCR was roughly 180 ng, corresponding to some 27,000 T cell genomes. Repertoires were generated with immunoSEQ multiplex PCR, while TCRdb's copy carries only in-frame clones and drops some. The sample lists 550,000 to 700,000 clones; more than 70% were seen once. Germline V gene sequence: CDR1 SGHDN, CDR2 FVKESK. The V gene lost 0 bases and the J gene lost 1 base, with 10 bases spanning the gap. The CDR3 has 16 residues. The clonotype was recovered from a woman aged 30 to 39 in good health. Sequences were obtained from memory CD4+ T cells sorted from blood. Documented subset: CD45RA-negative fraction. The V and J genes are TRBV14 and TRBJ2-1, with D perhaps matching TRBD1 (6 bases). CDR3 coding DNA: TGTGCCAGCAGCCAAGAGGGGGCTTGGTCCTACAATGAGCAGTTCTTC. Translated: CASSQEGAWSYNEQFF.